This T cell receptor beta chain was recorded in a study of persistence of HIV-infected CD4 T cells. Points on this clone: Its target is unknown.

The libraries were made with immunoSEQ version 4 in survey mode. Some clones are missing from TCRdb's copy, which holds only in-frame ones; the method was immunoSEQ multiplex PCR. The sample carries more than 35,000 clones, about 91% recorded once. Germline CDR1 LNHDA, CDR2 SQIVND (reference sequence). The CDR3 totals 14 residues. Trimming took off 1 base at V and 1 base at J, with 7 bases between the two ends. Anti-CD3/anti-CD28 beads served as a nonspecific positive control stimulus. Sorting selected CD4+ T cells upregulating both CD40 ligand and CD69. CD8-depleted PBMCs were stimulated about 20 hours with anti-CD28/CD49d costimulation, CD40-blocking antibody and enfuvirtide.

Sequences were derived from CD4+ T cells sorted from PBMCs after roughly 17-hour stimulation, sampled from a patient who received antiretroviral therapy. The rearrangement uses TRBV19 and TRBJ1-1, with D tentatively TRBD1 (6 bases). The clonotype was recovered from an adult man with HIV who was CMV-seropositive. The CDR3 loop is CASSIGQANTEAFF. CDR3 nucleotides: TGTGCCAGTAGTATAGGACAGGCGAACACTGAAGCTTTCTTT.